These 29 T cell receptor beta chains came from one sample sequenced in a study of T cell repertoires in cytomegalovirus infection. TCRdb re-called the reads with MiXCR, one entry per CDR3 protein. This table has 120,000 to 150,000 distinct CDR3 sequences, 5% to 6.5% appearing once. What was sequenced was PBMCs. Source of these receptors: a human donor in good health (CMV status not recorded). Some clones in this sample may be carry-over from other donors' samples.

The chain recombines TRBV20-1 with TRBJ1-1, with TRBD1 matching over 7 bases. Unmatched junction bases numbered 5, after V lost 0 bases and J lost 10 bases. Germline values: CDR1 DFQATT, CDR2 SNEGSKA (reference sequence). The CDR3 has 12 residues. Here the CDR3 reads CSAREGQLSAFF. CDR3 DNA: TGCAGTGCTAGAGAGGGACAGCTCTCAGCTTTCTTT.

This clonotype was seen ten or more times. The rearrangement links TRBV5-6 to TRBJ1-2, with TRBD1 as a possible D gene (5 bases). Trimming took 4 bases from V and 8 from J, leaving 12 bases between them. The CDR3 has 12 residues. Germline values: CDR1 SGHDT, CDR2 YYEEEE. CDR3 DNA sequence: TGTGCCAGCAGCCTGGACACGTGGGGCTACACCTTC. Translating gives CASSLDTWGYTF. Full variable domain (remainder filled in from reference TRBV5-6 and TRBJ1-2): DAGVTQSPTHLIKTRGQQVTLRCSPKSGHDTVSWYQQALGQGPQFIFQYYEEEERQRGNFPDRFSGHQFPNYSSELNVNALLLGDSALYLCASSLDTWGYTFGSGTRLTVV.

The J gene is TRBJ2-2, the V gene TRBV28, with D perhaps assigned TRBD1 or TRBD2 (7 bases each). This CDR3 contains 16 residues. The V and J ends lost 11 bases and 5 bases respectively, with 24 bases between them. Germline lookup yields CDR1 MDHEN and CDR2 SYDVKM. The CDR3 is CASLHSGGAGTGELFF. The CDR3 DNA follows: TGTGCCTCCCTGCATTCAGGGGGGGCCGGGACCGGGGAGCTGTTTTTT. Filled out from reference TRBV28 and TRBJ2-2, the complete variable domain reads DVKVTQSSRYLVKRTGEKVFLECVQDMDHENMFWYRQDPGLGLRLIYFSYDVKMKEKGDIPEGYSVSREKKERFSLILESASTNQTSMYLCASLHSGGAGTGELFFGEGSRLTVL.

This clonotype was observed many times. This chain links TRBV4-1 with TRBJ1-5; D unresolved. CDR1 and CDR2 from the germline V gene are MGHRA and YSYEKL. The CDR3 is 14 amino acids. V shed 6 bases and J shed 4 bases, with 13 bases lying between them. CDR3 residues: CASSPRAGNQPQHF. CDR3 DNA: TGCGCCAGCAGTCCCCGGGCGGGAAATCAGCCCCAGCATTTT.

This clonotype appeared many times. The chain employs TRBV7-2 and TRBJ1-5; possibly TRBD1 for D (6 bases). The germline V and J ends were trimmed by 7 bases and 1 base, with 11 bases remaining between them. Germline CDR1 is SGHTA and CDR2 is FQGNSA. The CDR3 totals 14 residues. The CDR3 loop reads CASTPGQSNQPQHF. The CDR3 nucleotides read TGTGCCAGCACTCCCGGACAGAGCAATCAGCCCCAGCATTTT.

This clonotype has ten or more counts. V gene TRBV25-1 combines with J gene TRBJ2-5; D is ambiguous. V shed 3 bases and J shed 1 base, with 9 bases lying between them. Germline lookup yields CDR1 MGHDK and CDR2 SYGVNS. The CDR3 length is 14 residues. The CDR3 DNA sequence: TGTGCCAGCAGTGACTTAGATACCCAAGAGACCCAGTACTTC. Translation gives CASSDLDTQETQYF.

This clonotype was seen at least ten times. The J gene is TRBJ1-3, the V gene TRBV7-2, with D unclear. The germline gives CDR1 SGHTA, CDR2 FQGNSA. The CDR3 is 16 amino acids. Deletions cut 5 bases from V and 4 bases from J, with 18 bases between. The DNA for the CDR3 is TGTGCCAGCAGCCCTAGGGCGGGTTTAGTGGGAAACACCATATATTTT. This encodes CASSPRAGLVGNTIYF.

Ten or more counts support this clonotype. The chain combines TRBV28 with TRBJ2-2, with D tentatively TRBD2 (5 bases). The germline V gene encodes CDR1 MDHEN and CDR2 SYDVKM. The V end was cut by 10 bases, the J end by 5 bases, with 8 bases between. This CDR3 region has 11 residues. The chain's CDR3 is CATRGTGELFF. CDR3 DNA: TGTGCCACTCGGGGTACCGGGGAGCTGTTTTTT.

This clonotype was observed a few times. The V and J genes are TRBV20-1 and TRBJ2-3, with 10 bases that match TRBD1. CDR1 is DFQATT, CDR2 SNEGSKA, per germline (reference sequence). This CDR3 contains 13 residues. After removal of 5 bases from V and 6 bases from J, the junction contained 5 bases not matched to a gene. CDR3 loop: CSAPGQGDDTQYF. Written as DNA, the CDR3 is TGCAGTGCTCCCGGACAGGGGGACGATACGCAGTATTTT.

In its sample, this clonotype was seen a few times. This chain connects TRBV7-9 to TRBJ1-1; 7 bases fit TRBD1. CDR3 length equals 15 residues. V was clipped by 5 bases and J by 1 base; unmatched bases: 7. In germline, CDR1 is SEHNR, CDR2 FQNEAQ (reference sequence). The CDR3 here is CASSPIGGGNTEAFF. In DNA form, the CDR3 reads TGTGCCAGCAGCCCTATAGGGGGCGGGAACACTGAAGCTTTCTTT.

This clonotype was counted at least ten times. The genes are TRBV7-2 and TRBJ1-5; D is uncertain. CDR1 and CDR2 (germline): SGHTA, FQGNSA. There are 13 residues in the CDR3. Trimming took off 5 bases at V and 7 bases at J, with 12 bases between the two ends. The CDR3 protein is CASSLISTQPQHF. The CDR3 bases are TGTGCCAGCAGCCTCATTAGTACCCAGCCCCAGCATTTT.

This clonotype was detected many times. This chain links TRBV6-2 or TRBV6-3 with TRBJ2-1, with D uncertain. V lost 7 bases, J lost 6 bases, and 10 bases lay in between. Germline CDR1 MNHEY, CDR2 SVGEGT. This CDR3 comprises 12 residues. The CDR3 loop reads CASMTLGNEQFF. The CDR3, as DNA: TGTGCCAGCATGACTCTGGGCAATGAGCAGTTCTTC.

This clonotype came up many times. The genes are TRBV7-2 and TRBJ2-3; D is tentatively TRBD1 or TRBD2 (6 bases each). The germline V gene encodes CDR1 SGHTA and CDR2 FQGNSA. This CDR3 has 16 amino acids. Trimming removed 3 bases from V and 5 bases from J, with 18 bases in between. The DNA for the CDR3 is TGTGCCAGCAGCTTGGGGGCCGGGAGAGTTCTAGATACGCAGTATTTT. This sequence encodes CASSLGAGRVLDTQYF.

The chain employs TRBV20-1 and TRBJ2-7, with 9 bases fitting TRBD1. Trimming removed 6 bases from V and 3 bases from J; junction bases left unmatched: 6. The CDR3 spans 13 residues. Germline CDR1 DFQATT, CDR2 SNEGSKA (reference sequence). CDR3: CSANRGQGYEQYF. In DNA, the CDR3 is TGCAGTGCCAACAGGGGGCAGGGCTACGAGCAGTACTTC.

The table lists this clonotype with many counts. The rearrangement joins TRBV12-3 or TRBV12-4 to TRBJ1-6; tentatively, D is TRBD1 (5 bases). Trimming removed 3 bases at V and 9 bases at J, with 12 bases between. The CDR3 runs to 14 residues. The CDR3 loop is CASSFHRGGSPLHF. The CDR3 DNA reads TGTGCCAGCAGTTTCCATAGGGGCGGTTCACCCCTCCACTTT.

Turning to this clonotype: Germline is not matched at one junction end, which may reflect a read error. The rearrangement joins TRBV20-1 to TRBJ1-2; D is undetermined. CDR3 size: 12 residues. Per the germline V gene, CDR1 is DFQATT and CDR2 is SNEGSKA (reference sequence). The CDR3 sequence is CSARTDNYGFTF. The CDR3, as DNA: TGCAGTGCTAGGACGGATAACTACGGCTTCACCTTC.

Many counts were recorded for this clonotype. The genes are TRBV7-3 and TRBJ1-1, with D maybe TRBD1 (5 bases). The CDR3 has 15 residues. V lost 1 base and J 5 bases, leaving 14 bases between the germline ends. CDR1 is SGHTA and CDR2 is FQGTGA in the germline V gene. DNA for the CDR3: TGTGCCAGCAGCTTAAGTTTGGGGACGTTTACTGAAGCTTTCTTT. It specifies CASSLSLGTFTEAFF.

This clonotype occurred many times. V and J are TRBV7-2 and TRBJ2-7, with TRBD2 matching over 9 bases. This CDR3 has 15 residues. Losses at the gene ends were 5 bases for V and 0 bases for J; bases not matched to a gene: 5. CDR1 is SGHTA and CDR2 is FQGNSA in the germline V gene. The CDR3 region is CASSNSGGSSYEQYF. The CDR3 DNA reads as TGTGCCAGCAGCAACAGCGGGGGGAGCTCCTACGAGCAGTACTTC.

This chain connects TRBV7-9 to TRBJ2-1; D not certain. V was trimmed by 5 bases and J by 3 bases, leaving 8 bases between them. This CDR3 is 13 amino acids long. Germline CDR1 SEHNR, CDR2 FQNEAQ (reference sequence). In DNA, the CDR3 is TGTGCCAGCAGCCAGGACCACTACAATGAGCAGTTCTTC. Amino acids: CASSQDHYNEQFF.

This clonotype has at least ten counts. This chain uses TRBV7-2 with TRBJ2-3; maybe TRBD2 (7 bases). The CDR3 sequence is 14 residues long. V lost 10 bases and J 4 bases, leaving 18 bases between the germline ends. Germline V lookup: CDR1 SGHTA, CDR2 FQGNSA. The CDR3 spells CATSKGGGADTQYF. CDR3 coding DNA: TGTGCCACCTCCAAGGGGGGGGGCGCAGATACGCAGTATTTT.

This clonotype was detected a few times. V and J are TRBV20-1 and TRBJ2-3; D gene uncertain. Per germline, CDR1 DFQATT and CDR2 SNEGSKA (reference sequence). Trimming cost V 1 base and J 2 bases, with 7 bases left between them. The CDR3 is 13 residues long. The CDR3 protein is CSARVPYTDTQYF. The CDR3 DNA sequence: TGCAGTGCTAGAGTACCCTACACAGATACGCAGTATTTT.

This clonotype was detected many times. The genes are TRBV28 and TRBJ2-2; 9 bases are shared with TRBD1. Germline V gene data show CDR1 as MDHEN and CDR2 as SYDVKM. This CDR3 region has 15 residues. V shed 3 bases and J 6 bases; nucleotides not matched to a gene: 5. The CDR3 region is CASSFGTGLAGELFF. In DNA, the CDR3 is TGTGCCAGCAGTTTTGGGACAGGGTTGGCCGGGGAGCTGTTTTTT.

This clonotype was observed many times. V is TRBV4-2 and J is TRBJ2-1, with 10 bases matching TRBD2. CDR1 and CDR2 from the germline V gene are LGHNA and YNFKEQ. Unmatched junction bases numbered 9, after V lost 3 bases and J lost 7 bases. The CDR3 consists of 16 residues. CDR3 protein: CASSQDSSGGQNEQFF. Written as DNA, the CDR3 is TGTGCCAGCAGCCAGGACTCTAGCGGGGGCCAAAATGAGCAGTTCTTC.

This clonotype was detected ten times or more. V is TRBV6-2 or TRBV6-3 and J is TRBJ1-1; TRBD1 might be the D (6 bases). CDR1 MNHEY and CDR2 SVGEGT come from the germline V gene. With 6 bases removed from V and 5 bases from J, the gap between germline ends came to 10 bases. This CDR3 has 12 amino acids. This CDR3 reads CASREGGTEAFF. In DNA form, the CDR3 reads TGTGCCAGCAGGGAGGGGGGGACTGAAGCTTTCTTT.

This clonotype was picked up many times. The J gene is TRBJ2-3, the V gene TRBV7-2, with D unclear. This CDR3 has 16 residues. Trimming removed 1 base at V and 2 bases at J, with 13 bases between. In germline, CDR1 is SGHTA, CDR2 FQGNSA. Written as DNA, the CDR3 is TGTGCCAGCAGCTTAGAAGTGAGTTCCTCCACAGATACGCAGTATTTT. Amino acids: CASSLEVSSSTDTQYF.

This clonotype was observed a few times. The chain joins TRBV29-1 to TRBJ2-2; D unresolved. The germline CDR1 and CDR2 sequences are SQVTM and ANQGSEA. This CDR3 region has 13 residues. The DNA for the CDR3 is TGCACAGGACGTCAGACGAACACCGGGGAGCTGTTTTTT. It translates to CTGRQTNTGELFF.

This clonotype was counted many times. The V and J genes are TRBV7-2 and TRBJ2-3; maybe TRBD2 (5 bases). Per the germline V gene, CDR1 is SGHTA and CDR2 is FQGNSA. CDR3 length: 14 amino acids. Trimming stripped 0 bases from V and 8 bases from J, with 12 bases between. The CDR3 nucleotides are TGTGCCAGCAGCTTAGCCGGGGAGCATGGTACGCAGTATTTT. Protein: CASSLAGEHGTQYF.

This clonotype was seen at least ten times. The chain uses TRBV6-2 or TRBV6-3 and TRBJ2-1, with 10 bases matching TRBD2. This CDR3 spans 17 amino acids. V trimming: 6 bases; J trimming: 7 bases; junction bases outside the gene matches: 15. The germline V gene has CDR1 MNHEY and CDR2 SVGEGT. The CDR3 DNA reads TGTGCCAGCAGCTCCCCCCGGGTGCTAGCGGGGGCTAATGAGCAGTTCTTC. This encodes CASSSPRVLAGANEQFF.

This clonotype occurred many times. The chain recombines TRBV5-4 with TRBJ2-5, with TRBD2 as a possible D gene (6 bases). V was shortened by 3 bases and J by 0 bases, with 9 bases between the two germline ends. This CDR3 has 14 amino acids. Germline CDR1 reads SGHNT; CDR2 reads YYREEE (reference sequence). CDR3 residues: CASSSKRDQETQYF. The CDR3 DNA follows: TGTGCCAGCAGCTCAAAGCGGGACCAAGAGACCCAGTACTTC.